Included here is one T cell receptor beta chain sequence, with context. The antigen remains unidentified. Produced via immunoSEQ multiplex PCR; TCRdb's table is partial and in-frame only. This sample has 140,000 to 150,000 clones, with about 93% found just once. This record comes from a study of T cell responses to AZD1222 COVID-19 vaccine. Study-wide results and caveats: Every sample of the repertoires postdated the peak T cell response. Close to half of all spike-specific TCRs reportedly target regions of the variants that are unmutated. Seropositive AZD1222 recipients at baseline numbered only 6 or 7.

The CDR3 runs to 15 residues. J was trimmed by 8 bases and V by 4 bases; bases with no gene match: 5. The V gene's germline CDR1 is SGHTA and CDR2 FQGNSA. The material was peripheral blood, obtained on day 0 of AZD1222 vaccination. This chain connects TRBV7-2 to TRBJ2-1; the match to TRBD2 covers 13 bases. The TCR comes from an adult in good health. The CDR3 loop reads CASSWRLAGGDEQFF. In nucleotides, the CDR3 is TGTGCCAGCAGCTGGCGACTAGCGGGAGGCGATGAGCAGTTCTTC.